These 26 T cell receptor beta chains share one sample of origin, sequenced in a study of OX40 agonist ivuxolimab in advanced cancers. Assay used: immunoSEQ multiplex PCR; TCRdb lists only in-frame clones, some missing. The table lists approximately 94,000 clones, roughly 90% of them singletons. The sequences come from CD4+ or CD8+ T cells sorted from blood, collected in a trial of the OX40 agonist ivuxolimab. These receptors were taken from an adult with an advanced solid tumor such as melanoma, head and neck, liver or kidney cancer.

As to this clone: Different DNA sequences within this sample yield the same CDR3. The rearrangement uses TRBV19 and TRBJ1-5, with a weak D call TRBD1 (6 bases). Germline V gene data show CDR1 as LNHDA and CDR2 as SQIVND (reference sequence). Trimming removed 1 base from V and 4 bases from J, with 11 bases in between. The CDR3 contains 15 residues. Here the CDR3 reads CASSIGRGANQPQHF. CDR3 DNA: TGTGCCAGTAGTATAGGTCGGGGGGCGAATCAGCCCCAGCATTTT.

The V and J genes are TRBV19 and TRBJ2-7; 10 nucleotides align to TRBD2. With V trimmed by 5 bases and J by 0 bases, 4 bases remained unmatched. CDR1 is LNHDA and CDR2 is SQIVND in the germline V gene (reference sequence). The CDR3 length is 15 residues. The CDR3 DNA reads TGTGCCAGTAGTCCTACTAGCGGGAACTCCTACGAGCAGTACTTC. Its translation is CASSPTSGNSYEQYF.

The chain is built from TRBV9 and TRBJ2-4, with D uncertain. CDR3 size: 16 residues. V lost 4 bases to trimming and J lost 1 base, with 15 bases between them. Germline V CDR1 and CDR2: SGDLS, YYNGEE. The CDR3 is CASSPWAFGAKNIQYF. In nucleotides, the CDR3 is TGTGCCAGCAGCCCCTGGGCATTTGGGGCCAAAAACATTCAGTACTTC.

A single count supports this clone. This chain joins TRBV7-8 and TRBJ2-5, with 9 bases aligning to TRBD2. The CDR3 has 15 amino acids. The V and J ends lost 5 bases and 7 bases, in that order; junction bases with no gene match: 11. Germline V gives CDR1 SGHVS, CDR2 FQNEAQ. CDR3 amino acids: CASSPGTSNSGTQYF. CDR3 in DNA: TGTGCCAGCAGCCCGGGGACTAGCAATTCTGGGACCCAGTACTTC. Looking up the rest from reference TRBV7-8 and TRBJ2-5 gives the full variable domain: GAGVSQSPRYKVAKRGQDVALRCDPISGHVSLFWYQQALGQGPEFLTYFQNEAQLDKSGLPSDRFFAERPEGSVSTLKIQRTQQEDSAVYLCASSPGTSNSGTQYFGPGTRLLVL.

The rearrangement uses TRBV27 and TRBJ1-5; TRBD1 aligns across 9 bases. This CDR3 region has 15 residues. From germline, CDR1 is MNHEY and CDR2 SMNVEV (reference sequence). Losses at the gene ends were 1 base for V and 5 bases for J; bases not matched to a gene: 3. The CDR3 bases are TGTGCCAGCAGTTTATTCGACAGGGGGGATCAGCCCCAGCATTTT. Protein: CASSLFDRGDQPQHF.

V usage is TRBV13 and J usage is TRBJ2-1, with 10 nucleotides matching TRBD2. CDR1 PRHDT and CDR2 FYEKMQ come from the germline V gene (reference sequence). The CDR3 totals 17 residues. With V trimmed by 4 bases and J by 3 bases, 9 bases remained unmatched. This chain's CDR3 is CASSSTLSSGGYNEQFF. The CDR3 nucleotides are TGTGCCAGCAGCTCAACCCTCTCTAGCGGGGGCTACAATGAGCAGTTCTTC.

The rearrangement uses TRBV27 and TRBJ2-7; D is perhaps TRBD1 (5 bases). Germline CDR1 is MNHEY and CDR2 is SMNVEV (reference sequence). The ends were cut back, 3 bases at V and 1 base at J, with 7 bases in the middle. The CDR3 is 13 residues long. The chain's CDR3 is CASSFQGSYEQYF. CDR3 DNA sequence: TGTGCCAGCAGTTTTCAGGGATCCTACGAGCAGTACTTC.

The chain combines TRBV18 with TRBJ2-3; 8 bases agree with TRBD2. The CDR3 totals 15 residues. Germline lookup yields CDR1 KGHSH and CDR2 LQKENI. The V gene end was trimmed by 3 bases and the J gene end by 0 bases; junction bases not matched to a gene: 2. CDR3 bases: TGTGCCAGCTCACCTAGCGGGACAAGCACAGATACGCAGTATTTT. Its protein is CASSPSGTSTDTQYF.

V gene TRBV13 combines with J gene TRBJ2-5; D remains ambiguous. V dropped 0 bases and J dropped 5 bases, with 10 bases sitting between them. This CDR3 is 14 amino acids long. Looked up from germline, CDR1 is PRHDT and CDR2 is FYEKMQ (reference sequence). The CDR3 loop reads CASSLGGLWETQYF. CDR3 DNA sequence: TGTGCCAGCAGCTTAGGAGGCCTATGGGAGACCCAGTACTTC.

The chain carries TRBV9 and TRBJ1-1; unclear D gene. V was trimmed by 4 bases and J by 8 bases, leaving 9 bases between them. This CDR3 has 11 residues. The germline V gene encodes CDR1 SGDLS and CDR2 YYNGEE. Here the CDR3 DNA reads TGTGCCAGCAGCCCCGCCAGGGAAGCTTTCTTT. It encodes CASSPAREAFF.

The genes are TRBV29-1 and TRBJ2-7; 8 nucleotides match TRBD2. The trim removed 3 bases at V and 4 bases at J, leaving 8 bases unmatched. CDR1 and CDR2 from the germline V gene are SQVTM and ANQGSEA. The CDR3 is 14 amino acids. As DNA, the CDR3 is TGCAGCGTTGAGGTAGCGGGACTCTCTTACGAGCAGTACTTC. Translation gives CSVEVAGLSYEQYF.

The rearrangement uses TRBV14 and TRBJ2-5; no clear D. Germline V gives CDR1 SGHDN, CDR2 FVKESK. The CDR3 is made up of 13 amino acids. Trimming removed 0 bases from V and 2 bases from J, with 4 bases in between. CDR3 in amino acids: CASSQDRQETQYF. DNA for the CDR3: TGTGCCAGCAGCCAAGACAGGCAAGAGACCCAGTACTTC.

The chain uses TRBV6-5 and TRBJ2-2, with a weak D call TRBD1 (7 bases). This CDR3 contains 14 residues. CDR1 and CDR2 from the germline V gene are MNHEY and SVGAGI. With 6 bases removed from V and 2 bases from J, the gap between germline ends came to 10 bases. CDR3 in DNA: TGTGCCAGCAGGACAGGGACTAACACCGGGGAGCTGTTTTTT. Residues: CASRTGTNTGELFF.

The rearrangement links TRBV14 to TRBJ2-3; D call uncertain. The CDR3 totals 14 residues. CDR1 SGHDN and CDR2 FVKESK come from the germline V gene. The germline V and J ends were trimmed by 4 bases and 6 bases, with 14 bases remaining between them. The CDR3 loop reads CASSLTGEADTQYF. The CDR3 DNA reads TGTGCCAGCAGCCTGACGGGTGAGGCGGATACGCAGTATTTT.

Only a few counts were recorded for this clone. CDR3 coding DNA: TGTGCCAGCAGGGGGGACGGCAGCAATCAGCCCCAGCATTTT. It translates to CASRGDGSNQPQHF. This chain joins TRBV28 and TRBJ1-5; tentative D call: TRBD1 (5 bases). The V gene's germline CDR1 is MDHEN and CDR2 SYDVKM. CDR3 length equals 14 residues. Trimming removed 6 bases from V and 1 base from J, with 10 bases in between.

The chain has TRBV18 and TRBJ2-7, with 13 bases identical to TRBD2. From germline, CDR1 is KGHSH and CDR2 LQKENI. J gave up 2 bases and V 3 bases, and 7 bases lay outside the gene matches. The CDR3 is 17 amino acids. CDR3 bases: TGTGCCAGCTCACCTCTTAGGACTAGCGGGAGTACCTACGAGCAGTACTTC. This codes for CASSPLRTSGSTYEQYF.

The chain couples TRBV2 to TRBJ2-7; tentative D call: TRBD1 (5 bases). The V gene's germline CDR1 is SNHLY and CDR2 FYNNEI. CDR3 length equals 12 residues. Trimming removed 6 bases at V and 2 bases at J, with 8 bases between. This CDR3 reads CASSAGPYEQYF. CDR3 nucleotides: TGTGCCAGCAGCGCAGGGCCCTACGAGCAGTACTTC.

The V and J genes are TRBV19 and TRBJ2-5; D is unclear. Germline V lookup: CDR1 LNHDA, CDR2 SQIVND (reference sequence). The CDR3 sequence is 13 residues long. The V end was cut by 1 base, the J end by 3 bases, with 6 bases between. This chain's CDR3 is CASSIAWEETQYF. As DNA, the CDR3 is TGTGCCAGTAGTATAGCATGGGAAGAGACCCAGTACTTC.

The chain uses TRBV11-3 and TRBJ2-1; TRBD1 aligns across 8 bases. The V and J ends lost 5 bases and 6 bases, in that order; junction bases with no gene match: 6. The CDR3 extends over 14 amino acids. Germline V gene lookup returns CDR1 SGHNT and CDR2 YENEEA. The CDR3 coding sequence is TGTGCCAGCAGCCCCCGACAGGGGAGCAATGAGCAGTTCTTC. It is translated as CASSPRQGSNEQFF.

The chain uses TRBV7-3 and TRBJ2-1, with TRBD2 identical over 14 bases. This CDR3 contains 15 residues. Germline V gene lookup returns CDR1 SGHTA and CDR2 FQGTGA. With 4 bases clipped from V and 8 bases from J, the junction kept 4 bases outside the gene matches. DNA of the CDR3: TGTGCCAGCAGCTCCAGACTAGCGGGAGGGGATGAGCAGTTCTTC. Translation: CASSSRLAGGDEQFF. Complete variable domain (other parts from reference TRBV7-3 and TRBJ2-1): GAGVSQTPSNKVTEKGKYVELRCDPISGHTALYWYRQSLGQGPEFLIYFQGTGAADDSGLPNDRFFAVRPEGSVSTLKIQRTERGDSAVYLCASSSRLAGGDEQFFGPGTRLTVL.

The chain carries TRBV7-9 and TRBJ2-7, with 8 nucleotides matching TRBD1. The V gene end was trimmed by 0 bases and the J gene end by 0 bases; junction bases not matched to a gene: 10. Germline CDR1 reads SEHNR; CDR2 reads FQNEAQ (reference sequence). This CDR3 spans 18 amino acids. CDR3 sequence reads: CASSLAGTGSRSSYEQYF. CDR3 in DNA: TGTGCCAGCAGCTTAGCAGGGACAGGCTCCCGGTCCTCCTACGAGCAGTACTTC.

This clone was found once. The V and J genes are TRBV5-8 and TRBJ1-4; 9 bases are a match to TRBD1. The CDR3 contains 15 residues. Germline V lookup: CDR1 SGHTS, CDR2 YDEGEE. V dropped 4 bases and J dropped 8; count of bases not matched to a gene: 9. In nucleotides, the CDR3 is TGTGCCAGCAGCCCTGGTACAGGGGGCAAAGAAAAACTGTTTTTT. Translation: CASSPGTGGKEKLFF.

This rearrangement joins TRBV6-1 to TRBJ2-5; tentatively, D is TRBD1 (7 bases). The CDR3 has 13 residues. Between the trimmed V and J ends, which lost 7 bases and 4 bases, there was a span of 13 bases. CDR1 is MNHNS, CDR2 SASEGT, per germline. The CDR3 DNA reads as TGTGCCAGCATAGGAGGGGGCGGAGAGACCCAGTACTTC. As protein: CASIGGGGETQYF.

In its sample, this clone was seen a few times. V is TRBV19 and J is TRBJ1-5; 10 nucleotides align to TRBD1. Germline CDR1 is LNHDA and CDR2 is SQIVND (reference sequence). J lost 6 bases, V lost 10 bases, and 6 bases had no gene match. This CDR3 has 13 amino acids. As DNA, the CDR3 is TGTGCCACACCGACAGGGGGCGGTCAGCCCCAGCATTTT. It translates to CATPTGGGQPQHF.

The rearrangement links TRBV6-1 to TRBJ2-7; D might be TRBD1 or TRBD2, each matching 5 bases. Germline lookup yields CDR1 MNHNS and CDR2 SASEGT. This CDR3 comprises 15 residues. CDR3 nucleotides: TGTGCGACCAAGGGACCACCGAGTATCGTGGCCGAGCAGTACTTC. As protein: CATKGPPSIVAEQYF.

The chain recombines TRBV19 with TRBJ1-2; D unresolved. The V end lost 3 bases, the J end lost 0 bases, and 11 bases lay between the germline ends. CDR1 LNHDA and CDR2 SQIVND come from the germline V gene (reference sequence). The CDR3 has 15 residues. The CDR3 loop is CASSMSIGTNYGYTF. The CDR3 nucleotides read TGTGCCAGTAGTATGTCAATAGGGACTAACTATGGCTACACCTTC.